A single sample is the source of the 18 T cell receptor beta chains below, sequenced in a study of tumor-infiltrating lymphocytes in primary liver carcinoma (dated by TCRdb to 2016 to 2017). TCRdb records Illumina HiSeq 2500 as the sequencer. Starting from 500 to 650 ng total RNA, TCRbeta-specific cDNA was produced by reverse transcription with a constant-region primer and ProtoScript II reverse transcriptase. Construction of the TCRbeta libraries relied on three nested rounds of multiplex PCR, following a slightly modified ARM-PCR procedure. Multiplex TRBV1-TRBV30 forward primers and a Cbeta reverse primer were used in the first two PCR rounds, each of which was run for roughly 9 cycles. Using fastp at Q25 and MiXCR, TCRdb reprocessed the public reads and kept productive beta chains. Rows matching on CDR3 protein sequence are summarized as one entry with the most common DNA and genes. Here the sample has about 350,000 distinct CDR3 sequences; 65% occur a single time. Of the sample, 6.5% falls within the top ten clones.

Blood RNA was extracted from unsorted whole blood with TRIzol reagent; germline DNA came from the DNeasy Blood & Tissue kit. The sample was peripheral blood. All receptors derive from a man aged 40-49 years with primary liver carcinoma and hepatitis B virus infection.

Note on this clonotype: This may stem from a read error, because a much larger clone lies one nucleotide away. The chain carries TRBV6-1 and TRBJ2-1; 12 nucleotides align to TRBD1. This CDR3 spans 15 amino acids. Trimming took 4 bases from V and 6 from J; bases not matched to a gene: 4. Germline V CDR1 and CDR2: MNHNS, SASEGT. CDR3 in amino acids: CASSAGQGACNEQFF. The CDR3 nucleotides read TGTGCCAGCAGTGCGGGACAGGGGGCTTGCAATGAGCAGTTCTTC.

About this clonotype: With a much larger clone just one base away, this may be a read error. This rearrangement joins TRBV6-5 to TRBJ1-2; D remains unclear. Trimming shortened V by 5 bases and J by 4 bases, and 5 bases separated the two germline ends. CDR1 and CDR2 (germline): MNHEY, SVGAGI. CDR3 length equals 11 residues. DNA of the CDR3: TGTGCCAGCAGTCCTCTCTATGGCTACACCTTC. Amino acids: CASSPLYGYTF.

The chain employs TRBV4-1 and TRBJ2-2, with D possibly matching TRBD2 (6 bases). The CDR3 covers 14 residues. Germline V gene data show CDR1 as MGHRA and CDR2 as YSYEKL. V was cut by 5 bases and J by 6 bases, with 13 bases left in between. The CDR3 region is CASSGRGNAGELFF. CDR3 coding DNA: TGCGCCAGCAGCGGGCGGGGAAATGCCGGGGAGCTGTTTTTT.

Remarks on this clonotype: Sequence at one end of the junction differs from germline and may be a read error. V is TRBV11-2 and J is TRBJ2-7; D is undetermined. The germline CDR1 and CDR2 sequences are SGHAT and FQNNGV. The CDR3 has 14 residues. CDR3 sequence reads: CASCFAQAEYEQYF. The DNA for the CDR3 is TGTGCCAGCTGCTTCGCCCAGGCCGAGTACGAGCAGTACTTC.

Of note for this clonotype: Germline is not matched at one junction end, which may reflect a read error. V usage is TRBV6-1 and J usage is TRBJ2-1; 7 positions match TRBD1. This CDR3 spans 15 amino acids. Germline V CDR1 and CDR2: MNHNS, SASEGT. CDR3 sequence (DNA): TGTGCCAGCAGTGAAACCGGGACAGATTACAATGAGCAGATCTTC. It specifies CASSETGTDYNEQIF.

The CDR3, as DNA: TGCAGCGTTGAAACCGAAGGGTTTTTCCTTGAAGCTTTCTTT. This codes for CSVETEGFFLEAFF. The chain carries TRBV29-1 and TRBJ1-1; no clear D gene. The V and J ends lost 2 bases and 7 bases respectively, with 17 bases between them. The CDR3 totals 14 residues. The germline CDR1 and CDR2 sequences are SQVTM and ANQGSEA.

About this clonotype itself: A much larger clone differs by one base, so this may be a read error. The chain combines TRBV6-5 with TRBJ2-7, with D possibly being TRBD1 (6 bases). Germline V gene lookup returns CDR1 MNHEY and CDR2 SVGAGI. The CDR3 length is 15 residues. The CDR3 nucleotides are TGTGCCAGCAGTTACGTTCGGACAGTTGACTACGATCAGTACTTC. Its protein is CASSYVRTVDYDQYF.

As to this clonotype: This may stem from a read error, because a much larger clone lies one nucleotide away. The V call is TRBV4-1, the J call TRBJ1-2; tentative D call: TRBD1 (6 bases). This CDR3 contains 12 residues. CDR1 MGHRA and CDR2 YSYEKL come from the germline V gene. The CDR3 DNA sequence: TGCGCCAGCAGCCCGCCTCCTGGGGGCTACATCTTC. Translation gives CASSPPPGGYIF.

Comment on this clonotype: This may arise from a read error, as a much more abundant clone is one base away. The chain carries TRBV11-2 and TRBJ2-7; D remains ambiguous. This CDR3 spans 12 amino acids. Germline CDR1 reads SGHAT; CDR2 reads FQNNGV. The CDR3 loop is CVSSRKAYGQYF. The CDR3 region has the DNA TGTGTCAGCAGCCGAAAGGCCTACGGGCAGTACTTC. Full variable domain (missing parts from reference TRBV11-2 and TRBJ2-7): EAGVAQSPRYKIIEKRQSVAFWCNPISGHATLYWYQQILGQGPKLLIQFQNNGVVDDSQLPKDRFSAERLKGVDSTLKIQPAKLEDSAVYLCVSSRKAYGQYFGPGTRLTVT.

About this clonotype itself: The junction and the germline gene differ at one end; a read error may be behind it. The J gene is TRBJ2-1, the V gene TRBV4-3, with TRBD1 as a possible D gene (5 bases). Germline V CDR1 and CDR2: LGHNA, YSLEER. The CDR3 loop spans 13 amino acids. The CDR3 loop is CASNQTGYNEQFF. The CDR3, as DNA: TGTGCCAGCAACCAAACAGGTTACAATGAGCAGTTCTTC.

Concerning this clonotype: This is likely a read error, given that the CDR3 carries no conserved phenylalanine or tryptophan at its end. The V call is TRBV11-3, the J call TRBJ2-1; the match to TRBD2 covers 8 bases. The CDR3 totals 17 residues. Losses at the gene ends were 5 bases for V and 1 base for J; bases not matched to a gene: 10. In germline, CDR1 is SGHNT, CDR2 YENEEA. CDR3 residues: CASSPSFGGRSYNEQFL. In DNA, the CDR3 is TGTGCCAGCAGCCCGAGCTTTGGCGGGAGGTCCTACAATGAGCAGTTCTTG.

On this clonotype: This may arise from a read error, as a much more abundant clone is one base away. The genes are TRBV7-8 and TRBJ1-1, with a weak D call TRBD1 (6 bases). Germline CDR1 and CDR2: SGHVS and FQNEAQ. The CDR3 has 15 amino acids. The V end was cut by 5 bases, the J end by 4 bases, with 17 bases between. The CDR3 here is CASSLMDRGSTEAFF. The CDR3 DNA reads TGTGCCAGCAGCCTGATGGACAGAGGGAGCACTGAAGCTTTCTTT.

A note on this clonotype: The germline gene is not matched at one end of the junction; a read error may be the cause. CDR3 protein: CASSPDRGRTDAQYF. The CDR3 nucleotides read TGTGCCAGCAGCCCGGATCGCGGGAGGACAGATGCGCAGTATTTT. The chain recombines TRBV11-3 with TRBJ2-3, with 8 bases aligning to TRBD2. This CDR3 comprises 15 residues. Germline CDR1 is SGHNT and CDR2 is YENEEA.

Concerning this clonotype itself: A much larger clone lies a single base off, so this may be a read error. The V call is TRBV6-5, the J call TRBJ2-4, with D maybe TRBD2 (5 bases). The CDR3 extends over 15 amino acids. Per the germline V gene, CDR1 is MNHEY and CDR2 is SVGAGI. DNA for the CDR3: TGTGCCAGCAGTTACTCGATGGGAGCCAAAAACACTCAGTACTTC. It translates to CASSYSMGAKNTQYF.

This clonotype was counted a few times. The CDR3 loop is CASKESTDTQYF. The CDR3 coding sequence is TGCGCCAGCAAAGAGAGCACAGATACGCAGTATTTT. The chain has TRBV5-1 and TRBJ2-3; no clear D. The V end lost 6 bases, the J end lost 0 bases, and 5 bases lay between the germline ends. This CDR3 has 12 amino acids. Germline lookup yields CDR1 SGHRS and CDR2 YFSETQ.

A remark on this clonotype: This clone may be a read error of a much larger clone one base away. As the CDR3 is not closed by the conserved phenylalanine or tryptophan, this likely results from a read error. V is TRBV11-2 and J is TRBJ1-1, with D unclear. CDR1 is SGHAT, CDR2 FQNNGV, per germline. V was cut by 10 bases and J by 1 base, with 7 bases left in between. The CDR3 extends over 11 amino acids. CDR3 coding DNA: TGTGCCAACGCCGGGAACACTGAAGCTTTCCTT. Translation: CANAGNTEAFL.

This clonotype was found many times. The chain links TRBV5-5 to TRBJ2-1; no firm D call. Germline V lookup: CDR1 SGHKS, CDR2 YYEKEE (reference sequence). The CDR3 runs 13 residues. Trimming stripped 0 bases from V and 13 bases from J, with 14 bases between. CDR3 coding DNA: TGTGCCAGCAGCTTGGTAGTAAGGATGGATCAGTTCTTC. Residues: CASSLVVRMDQFF.

For this clonotype: A much larger clone differs from this one at a single base, so this may be a read error. The chain recombines TRBV4-2 with TRBJ2-5, with 7 bases aligning to TRBD2. Trimming at V came to 7 bases and at J to 2 bases, leaving 16 bases not matched to a gene. CDR1 is LGHNA and CDR2 is YNFKEQ in the germline V gene. The CDR3 consists of 17 residues. The DNA for the CDR3 is TGTGCCAGCATCCTAACTGAGGCGGGAGTTAGGCAAGAGACCCAGTACTTC. This codes for CASILTEAGVRQETQYF.